One sample yielded the 4 T cell receptor beta chains listed below, sequenced in a study of CD8 T cells in ankylosing spondylitis (dated by TCRdb to about 2017). The library was obtained by 5' RACE. These reads were obtained on an Illumina HiSeq 2500. Starting from the raw public reads, TCRdb applied fastp trimming at Q25, assembled clones with MiXCR and retained in-frame beta chains. CDR3 protein duplicates are merged, each entry listing the most common genes and DNA. This sample has roughly 91,000 distinct CDR3 sequences in its table, and about 8.5% of those were observed once. The ten largest clones take up 9.9% of the sample. Sequencing was performed on blood, either unsorted or a sorted T cell fraction (not recorded which). Source of these receptors: a male donor with ankylosing spondylitis or in good health (not recorded which).

At least ten counts were recorded for this clonotype. This chain's CDR3 is CSAAGPDNSPLHF. CDR3 coding DNA: TGCAGTGCTGCCGGGCCCGATAATTCACCCCTCCACTTT. V is TRBV20-1 and J is TRBJ1-6; D remains ambiguous. Looked up from germline, CDR1 is DFQATT and CDR2 is SNEGSKA (reference sequence). The CDR3 loop spans 13 amino acids. Trimming removed 5 bases at V and 5 bases at J, with 10 bases between.

This clonotype has ten or more counts. This chain uses TRBV13 with TRBJ2-1, with a weak D call TRBD2 (6 bases). The CDR3 loop spans 17 amino acids. Trimming shortened V by 4 bases and J by 8 bases, and 24 bases separated the two germline ends. From germline, CDR1 is PRHDT and CDR2 FYEKMQ (reference sequence). For the CDR3, the DNA is TGTGCCAGCAGCTCAGACCTATGGACTACCCCTAGCCATGAGCAGTTCTTC. Protein sequence: CASSSDLWTTPSHEQFF.

This chain links TRBV7-8 with TRBJ1-5; weak D call: TRBD1 (6 bases). CDR1 is SGHVS and CDR2 is FQNEAQ in the germline V gene. The CDR3 covers 15 residues. Trimming took off 4 bases at V and 9 bases at J, with 19 bases between the two ends. The CDR3 reads CASSSGAGLKLPQHF. DNA for the CDR3: TGTGCCAGCAGCTCAGGGGCCGGCCTCAAGTTGCCCCAGCATTTT.

This clonotype was counted a few times. This chain's CDR3 is CASSQVTNLGYEQYF. The DNA for the CDR3 is TGCGCCAGCAGCCAAGTTACCAACCTGGGTTACGAGCAGTACTTC. The V and J genes are TRBV4-3 and TRBJ2-7; D ambiguous. This CDR3 comprises 15 residues. Per germline, CDR1 LGHNA and CDR2 YSLEER. Trimming took 1 base from V and 4 from J, leaving 14 bases between them.